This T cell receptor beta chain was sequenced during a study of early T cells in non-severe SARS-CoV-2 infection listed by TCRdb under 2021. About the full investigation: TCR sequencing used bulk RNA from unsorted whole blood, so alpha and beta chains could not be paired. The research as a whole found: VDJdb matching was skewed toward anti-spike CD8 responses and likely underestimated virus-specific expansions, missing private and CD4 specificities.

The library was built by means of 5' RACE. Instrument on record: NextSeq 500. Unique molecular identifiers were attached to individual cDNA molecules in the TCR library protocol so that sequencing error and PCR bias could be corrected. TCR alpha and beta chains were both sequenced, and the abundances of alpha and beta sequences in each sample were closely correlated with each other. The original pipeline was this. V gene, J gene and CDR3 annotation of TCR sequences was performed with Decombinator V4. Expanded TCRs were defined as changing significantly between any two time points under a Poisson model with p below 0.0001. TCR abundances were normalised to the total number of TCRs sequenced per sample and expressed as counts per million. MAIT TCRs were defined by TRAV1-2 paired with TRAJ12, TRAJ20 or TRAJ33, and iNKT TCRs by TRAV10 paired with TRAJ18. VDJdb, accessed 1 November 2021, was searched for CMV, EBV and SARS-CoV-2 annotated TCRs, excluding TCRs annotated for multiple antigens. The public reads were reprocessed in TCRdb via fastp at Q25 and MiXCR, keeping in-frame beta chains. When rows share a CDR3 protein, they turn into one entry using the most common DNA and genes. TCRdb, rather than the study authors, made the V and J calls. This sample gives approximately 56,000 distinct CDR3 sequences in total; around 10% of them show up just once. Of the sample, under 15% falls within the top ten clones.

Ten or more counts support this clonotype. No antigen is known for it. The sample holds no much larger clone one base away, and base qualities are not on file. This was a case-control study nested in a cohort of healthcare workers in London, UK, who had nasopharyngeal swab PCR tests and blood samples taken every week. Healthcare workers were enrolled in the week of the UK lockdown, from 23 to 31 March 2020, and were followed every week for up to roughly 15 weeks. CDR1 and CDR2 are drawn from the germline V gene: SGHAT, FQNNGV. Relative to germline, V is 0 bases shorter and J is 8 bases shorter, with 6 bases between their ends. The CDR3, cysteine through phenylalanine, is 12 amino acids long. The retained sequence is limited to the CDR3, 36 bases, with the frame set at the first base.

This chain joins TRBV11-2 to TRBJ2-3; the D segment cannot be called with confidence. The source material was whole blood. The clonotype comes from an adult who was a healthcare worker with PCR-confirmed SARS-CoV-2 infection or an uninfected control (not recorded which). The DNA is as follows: TGTGCCAGCAGCTTAGAACTCGCTACGCAGTATTTT. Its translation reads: CASSLELATQYF.